This TCR beta chain comes out of a study of shared T cell receptors in the human thymus. Only in-frame clones appear in the TCRdb table, and some are missing; sequencing was by immunoSEQ multiplex PCR. The top ten clones hold about 0.0098% of a sample with 600,000 to 900,000 clones, approximately 85% of them seen once. There are 15 residues in the CDR3. The V gene's germline CDR1 is SGHTA and CDR2 FQGNSA. V was cut by 5 bases and J by 3 bases, with 16 bases left in between. In addition, the sample was reused for a study of human thymus T cells.

Sequencing input: thymocytes. The receptor was isolated from a girl under three years old with a congenital heart defect. The V and J genes are TRBV7-2 and TRBJ1-2; D not certain. CDR3 bases: TGTGCCAGCAGCCCCCGGTCCTGGAGCGACTATGGCTACACCTTC. Encoded protein: CASSPRSWSDYGYTF.